These 21 T cell receptor beta chains originate from one sample sequenced in a study of OX40 agonist ivuxolimab in advanced cancers. The library was prepared using the immunoSEQ multiplex PCR assay. Here the immuneACCESS table is served through TCRdb, limited to in-frame sequences with V and J called. Missing clones are a known gap in these copies; in checked studies unresolved V genes cover under half, and the rest lacks a known reason. In all, the sample holds tens of thousands of clones, and 84% of those were seen once. The leading ten clones occupy 2.1% of the sample. Sequences were derived from CD4+ or CD8+ T cells sorted from blood, sampled in a trial of the OX40 agonist ivuxolimab. The receptors derive from an adult with an advanced solid tumor such as melanoma, head and neck, liver or kidney cancer.

The chain couples TRBV14 to TRBJ2-3; D unresolved. V was clipped by 2 bases and J by 0 bases, with 9 bases between them. The CDR3 is 15 residues long. From germline, CDR1 is SGHDN and CDR2 FVKESK. The CDR3 loop is CASSQILASTDTQYF. CDR3 DNA: TGTGCCAGCAGCCAAATCCTCGCCAGCACAGATACGCAGTATTTT. The whole variable domain, filled in from reference TRBV14 and TRBJ2-3, reads EAGVTQFPSHSVIEKGQTVTLRCDPISGHDNLYWYRRVMGKEIKFLLHFVKESKQDESGMPNNRFLAERTGGTYSTLKVQPAELEDSGVYFCASSQILASTDTQYFGPGTRLTVL.

This chain connects TRBV7-2 to TRBJ2-1; no clear D. This CDR3 is 15 amino acids long. V was clipped by 5 bases and J by 0 bases, with 11 bases between them. The germline V gene has CDR1 SGHTA and CDR2 FQGNSA. In DNA form, the CDR3 reads TGTGCCAGCAGCGCTGACTCGAGCTCCTACAATGAGCAGTTCTTC. Amino acid sequence: CASSADSSSYNEQFF.

The chain carries TRBV12-5 and TRBJ2-1; 7 nucleotides match TRBD2. The CDR3 contains 15 residues. V gave up 5 bases and J gave up 1 base; unmatched junction bases: 5. CDR1 LGHNT and CDR2 FRNRAP come from the germline V gene. The CDR3 loop is CASGQSGTSYNEQFF. In DNA, the CDR3 is TGTGCTAGTGGTCAGAGCGGGACTTCCTACAATGAGCAGTTCTTC. The full variable domain, rest sourced from reference TRBV12-5 and TRBJ2-1, is DARVTQTPRHKVTEMGQEVTMRCQPILGHNTVFWYRQTMMQGLELLAYFRNRAPLDDSGMPKDRFSAEMPDATLATLKIQPSEPRDSAVYFCASGQSGTSYNEQFFGPGTRLTVL.

This clone was counted once. The rearrangement joins TRBV19 to TRBJ2-7; D is possibly TRBD1 (6 bases). Germline V gives CDR1 LNHDA, CDR2 SQIVND (reference sequence). The CDR3 sequence is 11 residues long. Trimming took 8 bases from V and 3 from J, leaving 8 bases between them. CDR3 loop: CASAGDYEQYF. CDR3 bases: TGTGCCAGTGCAGGGGACTACGAGCAGTACTTC.

V gene TRBV14 combines with J gene TRBJ2-7, with 8 nucleotides matching TRBD2. From germline, CDR1 is SGHDN and CDR2 FVKESK. The V segment lost 2 bases and the J segment 0 bases; nucleotides outside the gene matches: 3. The CDR3 loop spans 15 amino acids. CDR3 in amino acids: CASSQQAGASYEQYF. DNA of the CDR3: TGTGCCAGCAGCCAACAAGCGGGGGCCTCCTACGAGCAGTACTTC.

The chain couples TRBV11-1 to TRBJ2-7; 7 bases are shared with TRBD1. Trimming removed 5 bases from V and 0 bases from J; junction bases left unmatched: 7. The CDR3 totals 15 residues. CDR1 is SGHAT and CDR2 is FQDESV in the germline V gene (reference sequence). CDR3 region: CASSRGQLLSYEQYF. The CDR3 coding sequence is TGTGCCAGCAGCCGGGGACAGCTACTCTCCTACGAGCAGTACTTC.

The genes are TRBV19 and TRBJ1-5; D perhaps matches TRBD1 (5 bases). V shed 3 bases and J shed 5 bases, with 11 bases lying between them. The length of the CDR3 is 14 residues. The V gene's germline CDR1 is LNHDA and CDR2 SQIVND (reference sequence). CDR3 sequence (DNA): TGTGCCAGTAGTATGTGGCAGGGCTATCAGCCCCAGCATTTT. It is translated as CASSMWQGYQPQHF.

The chain combines TRBV6-5 with TRBJ1-4; D is undetermined. The V gene's germline CDR1 is MNHEY and CDR2 SVGAGI. Trimming removed 6 bases from V and 1 base from J, with 9 bases in between. CDR3 length: 14 residues. The CDR3 DNA reads as TGTGCCAGCAGGCCGGCAGGAACTAATGAAAAACTGTTTTTT. It codes for CASRPAGTNEKLFF.

This clone was recorded only once. The gene calls are TRBV2 and TRBJ2-7, with D possibly being TRBD1 (5 bases). V was cut by 10 bases and J by 6 bases, with 13 bases left in between. Germline-derived CDR1 and CDR2 are SNHLY and FYNNEI. The CDR3 totals 11 residues. CDR3 bases: TGTGCCATTCCGGATAGGGGCGAGCAGTACTTC. Translating gives CAIPDRGEQYF.

The chain uses TRBV6-6 and TRBJ2-3; D is unclear. Germline V gene data show CDR1 as MNHNY and CDR2 as SVGAGI (reference sequence). This CDR3 comprises 15 residues. The V and J ends lost 4 bases and 4 bases respectively, with 15 bases between them. The CDR3 DNA reads as TGTGCCAGCAGTTTCGACCCTAGTGTCCCAGATACGCAGTATTTT. Encoded protein: CASSFDPSVPDTQYF.

The rearrangement links TRBV6-5 to TRBJ1-2, with a weak D call TRBD1 (5 bases). V lost 5 bases and J lost 4, with 14 bases in between. From germline, CDR1 is MNHEY and CDR2 SVGAGI. This CDR3 is 14 amino acids long. In DNA form, the CDR3 reads TGTGCCAGCAGTACCCCGGGACCCGCCTATGGCTACACCTTC. Translating gives CASSTPGPAYGYTF.

The chain combines TRBV6-1 with TRBJ1-4; D gene ambiguous. CDR1 is MNHNS and CDR2 is SASEGT in the germline V gene. The CDR3 is made up of 13 amino acids. V lost 5 bases and J lost 6, with 10 bases in between. In nucleotides, the CDR3 is TGTGCCAGCAGTAACCGCCTTGATGAAAAACTGTTTTTT. Its translation is CASSNRLDEKLFF.

This chain uses TRBV18 with TRBJ1-6, with TRBD1 matching over 7 bases. The CDR3 covers 16 residues. The germline V gene encodes CDR1 KGHSH and CDR2 LQKENI. V lost 5 bases to trimming and J lost 8 bases; unmatched junction nucleotides: 12. CDR3 DNA: TGTGCCAGCTCAGTGGACAGGCAGGGGTTTTATTCACCCCTCCACTTT. This sequence encodes CASSVDRQGFYSPLHF. Filled out from reference TRBV18 and TRBJ1-6, the complete variable domain reads NAGVMQNPRHLVRRRGQEARLRCSPMKGHSHVYWYRQLPEEGLKFMVYLQKENIIDESGMPKERFSAEFPKEGPSILRIQQVVRGDSAAYFCASSVDRQGFYSPLHFGNGTRLTVT.

This chain connects TRBV6-6 to TRBJ2-7; no clear D. The CDR3 has 14 residues. V was trimmed by 6 bases and J by 3 bases, leaving 15 bases between them. CDR1 is MNHNY, CDR2 SVGAGI, per germline (reference sequence). Here the CDR3 reads CASSQVVGFYEQYF. The CDR3 coding sequence is TGTGCCAGCAGCCAGGTGGTAGGATTCTACGAGCAGTACTTC.

V and J are TRBV30 and TRBJ2-6, with a possible D match to TRBD2 (6 bases). The CDR3 has 16 residues. Trimming took 2 bases from V and 0 from J, leaving 11 bases between them. Germline V lookup: CDR1 GTSNPN, CDR2 SVGIG (reference sequence). The CDR3 region has the DNA TGTGCCTGGAGTCATTGGGGGGACTCTGGGGCCAACGTCCTGACTTTC. This codes for CAWSHWGDSGANVLTF.

The sample holds a few counts of this clone. This chain connects TRBV28 to TRBJ2-7; a possible D gene is TRBD2 (6 bases). CDR1 and CDR2 (germline): MDHEN, SYDVKM. This CDR3 is built from 16 residues. The germline V and J ends were trimmed by 3 bases and 6 bases, with 21 bases remaining between them. Written as DNA, the CDR3 is TGTGCCAGCAGTTTCGCGGGGTTGGGGTCCTATTCCGAGCAGTACTTC. Protein sequence: CASSFAGLGSYSEQYF.

The chain has TRBV6-6 and TRBJ1-2; D is unclear. With 1 base removed from V and 8 bases from J, the gap between germline ends came to 8 bases. The germline CDR1 and CDR2 sequences are MNHNY and SVGAGI (reference sequence). The CDR3 is 12 residues long. CDR3 region: CASSYYRGGYTF. The CDR3 nucleotides read TGTGCCAGCAGTTACTATAGAGGGGGCTACACCTTC.

This sequence joins TRBV14 and TRBJ1-4; D is unclear. Germline CDR1 reads SGHDN; CDR2 reads FVKESK. The CDR3 totals 14 residues. Trimming shortened V by 8 bases and J by 10 bases, and 20 bases separated the two germline ends. This CDR3 reads CASSSGRFLGKLFF. The CDR3 coding sequence is TGTGCCAGCTCCAGTGGGCGCTTTCTCGGAAAACTGTTTTTT. The full variable domain, its missing parts supplied by reference TRBV14 and TRBJ1-4, is EAGVTQFPSHSVIEKGQTVTLRCDPISGHDNLYWYRRVMGKEIKFLLHFVKESKQDESGMPNNRFLAERTGGTYSTLKVQPAELEDSGVYFCASSSGRFLGKLFFGSGTQLSVL.

The chain employs TRBV19 and TRBJ2-1; D is undetermined. Between the trimmed V and J ends, which lost 2 bases and 4 bases, there was a span of 9 bases. Germline lookup yields CDR1 LNHDA and CDR2 SQIVND (reference sequence). This CDR3 comprises 14 residues. This CDR3 reads CASSILSSYNEQFF. The CDR3 nucleotides read TGTGCCAGTAGTATACTTTCCTCTTACAATGAGCAGTTCTTC. Together with reference TRBV19 and TRBJ2-1, the CDR3 gives the full variable domain: DGGITQSPKYLFRKEGQNVTLSCEQNLNHDAMYWYRQDPGQGLRLIYYSQIVNDFQKGDIAEGYSVSREKKESFPLTVTSAQKNPTAFYLCASSILSSYNEQFFGPGTRLTVL.

The V and J genes are TRBV5-4 and TRBJ2-5, with TRBD1 matching over 10 bases. There are 14 residues in the CDR3. V shed 5 bases and J 5 bases; nucleotides not matched to a gene: 6. CDR1 is SGHNT, CDR2 YYREEE, per germline (reference sequence). CDR3 in amino acids: CASSSGQGRETQYF. In DNA, the CDR3 is TGTGCCAGCAGTTCGGGACAGGGGCGGGAGACCCAGTACTTC.

The chain links TRBV18 to TRBJ1-5; D is uncertain. Trimming took off 3 bases at V and 5 bases at J, with 14 bases between the two ends. The germline V gene encodes CDR1 KGHSH and CDR2 LQKENI. The CDR3 length is 15 residues. CDR3 nucleotides: TGTGCCAGCTCACCCTCCCCGGGCCATGATCAGCCCCAGCATTTT. It translates to CASSPSPGHDQPQHF.